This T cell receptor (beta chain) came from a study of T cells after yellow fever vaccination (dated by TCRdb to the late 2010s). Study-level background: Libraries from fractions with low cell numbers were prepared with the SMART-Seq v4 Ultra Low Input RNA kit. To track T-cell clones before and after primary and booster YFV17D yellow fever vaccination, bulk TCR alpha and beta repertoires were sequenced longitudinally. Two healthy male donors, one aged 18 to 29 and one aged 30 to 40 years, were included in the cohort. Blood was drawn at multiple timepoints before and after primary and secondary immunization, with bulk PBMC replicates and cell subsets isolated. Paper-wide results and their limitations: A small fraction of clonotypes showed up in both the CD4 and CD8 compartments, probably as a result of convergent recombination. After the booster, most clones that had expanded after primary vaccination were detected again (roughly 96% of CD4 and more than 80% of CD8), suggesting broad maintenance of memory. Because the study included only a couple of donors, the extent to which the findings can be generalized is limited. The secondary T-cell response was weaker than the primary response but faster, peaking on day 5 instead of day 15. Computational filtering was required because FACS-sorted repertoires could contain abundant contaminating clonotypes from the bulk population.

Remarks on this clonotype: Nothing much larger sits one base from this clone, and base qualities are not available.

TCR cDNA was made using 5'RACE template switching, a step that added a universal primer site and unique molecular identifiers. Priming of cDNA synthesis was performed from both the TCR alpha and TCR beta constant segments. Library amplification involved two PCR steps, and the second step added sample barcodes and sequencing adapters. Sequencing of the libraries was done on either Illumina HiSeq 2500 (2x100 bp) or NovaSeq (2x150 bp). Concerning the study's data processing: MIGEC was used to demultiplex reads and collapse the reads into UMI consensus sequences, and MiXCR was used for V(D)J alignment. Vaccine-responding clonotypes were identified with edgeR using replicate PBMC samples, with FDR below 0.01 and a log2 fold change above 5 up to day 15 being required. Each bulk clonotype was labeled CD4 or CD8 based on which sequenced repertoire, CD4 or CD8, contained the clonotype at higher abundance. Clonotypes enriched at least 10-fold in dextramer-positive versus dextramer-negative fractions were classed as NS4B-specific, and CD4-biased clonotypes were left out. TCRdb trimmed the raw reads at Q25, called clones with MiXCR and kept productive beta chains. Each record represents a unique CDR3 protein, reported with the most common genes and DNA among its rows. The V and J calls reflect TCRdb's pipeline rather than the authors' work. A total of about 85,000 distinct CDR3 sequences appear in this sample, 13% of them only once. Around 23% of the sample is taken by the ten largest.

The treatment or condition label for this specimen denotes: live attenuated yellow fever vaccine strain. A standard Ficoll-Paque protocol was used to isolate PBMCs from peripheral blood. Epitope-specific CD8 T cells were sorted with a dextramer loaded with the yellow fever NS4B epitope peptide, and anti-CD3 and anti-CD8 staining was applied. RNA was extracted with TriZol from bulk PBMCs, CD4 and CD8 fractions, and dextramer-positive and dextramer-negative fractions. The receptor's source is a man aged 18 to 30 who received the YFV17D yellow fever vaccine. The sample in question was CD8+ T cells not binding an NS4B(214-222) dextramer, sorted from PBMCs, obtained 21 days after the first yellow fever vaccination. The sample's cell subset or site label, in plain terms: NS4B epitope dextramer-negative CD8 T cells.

Here is the DNA: TGTGCCAGCAGTACAGGGACCGGGTCGTATGGCTACACCTTC. The encoded protein is CASSTGTGSYGYTF. The rearrangement joined TRBV5-5 to TRBJ1-2, with a weak D call of TRBD1 (6 bases match). From the cysteine through the phenylalanine, the CDR3 covers 14 amino acids. CDR3 DNA is the only sequence kept; it has 42 bases, read in frame from the first base. CDR1 SGHKS and CDR2 YYEKEE were looked up in the germline V gene (reference sequence). Relative to germline, V is 5 bases shorter and J is 5 bases shorter, with 16 bases between their ends.